Listed below are T cell receptor beta chains from one sample, sequenced in a study of molecular identifiers for immune sequencing clone quantification. TCRdb independently ran MiXCR on the PCR reads; one entry per CDR3 protein. The repertoire holds some 320,000 distinct CDR3 sequences, with 20% to 25% as singletons. The material sequenced was naive CD8+ T cells from blood, with Jurkat cell RNA spiked in. These receptors were obtained from a human donor in good health. Some libraries in this study had Jurkat cell RNA spiked in. Both conserved end residues are part of each CDR3. D genes are given only for firm matches. Only part of the rows carry a size: once, few, many, or a class if the clone is expanded.

j_call	clone_size	v_call	d_call	cdr3_aa	cdr3_nt
TRBJ2-2	many	TRBV19	NA	CASAIGTGELFF	TGTGCCAGTGCTATAGGGACCGGGGAGCTGTTTTTT
TRBJ2-4	many	TRBV28	TRBD2	CASSQGTSGKNIQYF	TGTGCCAGCAGTCAGGGGACTAGCGGAAAAAACATTCAGTACTTC
TRBJ2-2	many	TRBV15	NA	CATSRGDNTGELFF	TGTGCCACCAGCAGAGGTGACAACACCGGGGAGCTGTTTTTT
TRBJ2-3	many	TRBV5-4	TRBD2	CASSSGLAGYGVTQYF	TGTGCCAGCAGCTCGGGACTAGCGGGATACGGGGTCACGCAGTATTTT
TRBJ2-1	many	TRBV11-2	NA	CASSLQGLLSSYNEQFF	TGTGCCAGCAGTTTGCAGGGGCTCCTTAGCTCCTACAATGAGCAGTTCTTC
TRBJ2-7	many	TRBV4-2	TRBD2	CASSRGLADSYEQYF	TGTGCCAGCAGCCGTGGCCTAGCGGATTCCTACGAGCAGTACTTC
TRBJ2-5	few	TRBV28	TRBD1	CASSPRQGKGQETQYF	TGTGCCAGCAGTCCGAGACAGGGGAAAGGCCAAGAGACCCAGTACTTC
TRBJ2-7	many	TRBV5-1	NA	CASSLEVAGSYEQYF	TGCGCCAGCAGCTTGGAGGTGGCCGGCTCCTACGAGCAGTACTTC
TRBJ1-2	many	TRBV7-9	TRBD1	CASSPTTGGRGYGYTF	TGTGCCAGCAGCCCAACTACAGGGGGCCGTGGCTATGGCTACACCTTC
TRBJ2-1	few	TRBV14	TRBD1	CASSAGGNEQFF	TGTGCCAGCAGCGCAGGGGGTAATGAGCAGTTCTTC
TRBJ1-1	NA	TRBV12-3/TRBV12-4	NA	CVSSFVFYPNTEAFF	TGTGTCAGCAGTTTCGTCTTTTACCCGAACACTGAAGCTTTCTTT
TRBJ2-7	many	TRBV7-2	NA	CASSLGGGGGYEQYF	TGTGCCAGCAGCTTAGGTGGGGGAGGGGGTTACGAGCAGTACTTC
TRBJ2-1	many	TRBV11-3	TRBD2	CASSSSWTSGRGNEQFF	TGTGCCAGCAGCTCGTCGTGGACTAGCGGGAGGGGGAATGAGCAGTTCTTC
TRBJ2-1	few	TRBV27	TRBD1	CASSLGVTGDEQFF	TGTGCCAGCAGTTTAGGTGTGACAGGGGATGAGCAGTTCTTC
TRBJ1-6	many	TRBV28	TRBD1	CASSLWGSTGGSGSPLHF	TGTGCCAGCAGTTTATGGGGGTCGACAGGGGGCTCCGGTTCACCCCTCCACTTT
TRBJ2-7	many	TRBV7-8	NA	CASSLVSSYEQYF	TGTGCCAGCAGCTTGGTCTCCTCCTACGAGCAGTACTTC
TRBJ1-1	many	TRBV12-3/TRBV12-4	NA	CASSLEGVGAGSGTEAFF	TGTGCCAGCAGTTTAGAGGGGGTAGGGGCAGGGTCGGGAACTGAAGCTTTCTTT
TRBJ2-7	many	TRBV27	TRBD1	CASRAGTGIYEQYF	TGTGCCAGCAGGGCCGGGACAGGGATCTACGAGCAGTACTTC
TRBJ2-1	many	TRBV29-1	TRBD2	CSVTTSGSRLNEQFF	TGCAGCGTTACGACTAGCGGGAGTAGATTGAATGAGCAGTTCTTC
TRBJ2-3	many	TRBV12-3/TRBV12-4	TRBD2	CASSTSGGWDTQYF	TGTGCCAGCAGCACTAGCGGGGGATGGGATACGCAGTATTTT
TRBJ2-1	many	TRBV6-6	TRBD2	CASSEGLGRGKNEQFF	TGTGCCAGCAGTGAGGGACTGGGGAGGGGAAAAAATGAGCAGTTCTTC
TRBJ1-1	many	TRBV5-4	NA	CASSPGVMNTEAFF	TGTGCCAGCAGCCCAGGAGTTATGAACACTGAAGCTTTCTTT
TRBJ2-5	many	TRBV5-4	NA	CASSPSWGAWETQYF	TGTGCCAGCAGCCCATCGTGGGGCGCGTGGGAGACCCAGTACTTC
TRBJ2-7	few	TRBV11-2	TRBD1	CASTNPRTGNTYEQYF	TGTGCCAGCACCAATCCCCGGACAGGGAATACCTACGAGCAGTACTTC
TRBJ2-3	many	TRBV20-1	NA	CSARGETDTQYF	TGCAGTGCTAGAGGAGAGACAGATACGCAGTATTTT
TRBJ2-5	NA	TRBV13	NA	CASGLLSVGGPSEETQYF	TGTGCCAGCGGCTTACTGTCGGTGGGAGGCCCCTCGGAGGAGACCCAGTACTTC
TRBJ2-2	many	TRBV21-1	NA	CASSKEGAPGTPGELFF	TGTGCCAGCAGCAAAGAGGGGGCTCCCGGGACTCCCGGGGAGCTGTTTTTT
TRBJ2-5	many	TRBV7-9	NA	CASSFDPAGLRYQETQYF	TGTGCCAGCAGCTTCGACCCTGCCGGACTGAGGTACCAAGAGACCCAGTACTTC
TRBJ2-2	many	TRBV9	TRBD1	CASSPGTGGGNTGELFF	TGTGCCAGCAGCCCCGGGACAGGGGGCGGGAACACCGGGGAGCTGTTTTTT
TRBJ1-6	NA	TRBV5-6	NA	CASSTGPNSPLHF	TGTGCCAGCAGCACCGGTCCCAATTCACCCCTCCACTTT
TRBJ1-6	NA	TRBV28	NA	CASTISGSPYSPLHF	TGTGCCAGCACCATTTCTGGGTCTCCGTATTCACCCCTCCACTTT
TRBJ1-6	many	TRBV29-1	NA	CSVESQNSPLHF	TGCAGCGTTGAATCCCAGAATTCACCCCTCCACTTT
TRBJ1-2	few	TRBV7-9	NA	CASSSSTGYGYTF	TGTGCCAGCAGCAGCAGTACTGGCTATGGCTACACCTTC
TRBJ2-7	many	TRBV19	NA	CASSIAGRQYF	TGTGCCAGTAGTATTGCGGGACGGCAGTACTTC
TRBJ2-7	NA	TRBV27	TRBD2	CASTPSGGALDEQYF	TGTGCCAGCACCCCCAGCGGGGGGGCTCTAGACGAGCAGTACTTC
TRBJ2-7	NA	TRBV4-1	NA	CASSGQGSSPLYEQYF	TGCGCCAGCAGCGGGCAGGGTAGTAGCCCCCTTTACGAGCAGTACTTC
TRBJ1-1	NA	TRBV11-2	NA	CASSLTGQPPMNTEAFF	TGTGCCAGCAGCTTGACCGGACAGCCCCCTATGAACACTGAAGCTTTCTTT
TRBJ2-2	many	TRBV9	NA	CASSVGLAGGELFF	TGTGCCAGCAGCGTAGGGCTAGCCGGCGGGGAGCTGTTTTTT
TRBJ2-4	few	TRBV11-2	TRBD1	CASSFHRGYLELAKNIQYF	TGTGCCAGCAGCTTTCACAGGGGCTATTTAGAGCTAGCCAAAAACATTCAGTACTTC
TRBJ1-1	NA	TRBV9	TRBD1	CASSASVDRENTEAFF	TGTGCCAGCAGCGCATCTGTAGACAGGGAGAACACTGAAGCTTTCTTT
TRBJ2-5	many	TRBV3-1	NA	CASSQDPGTQETQYF	TGTGCCAGCAGCCAAGATCCGGGAACACAAGAGACCCAGTACTTC
TRBJ2-3	NA	TRBV13	NA	CASSLAPDRTDTQCF	TGTGCCAGCAGCTTAGCCCCCGACCGCACAGATACGCAGTGTTTT
TRBJ1-4	many	TRBV7-2	NA	CASSLMVEGELFF	TGTGCCAGCAGCTTAATGGTGGAAGGGGAACTGTTTTTT
TRBJ1-1	NA	TRBV7-9	NA	CASSLPGKNTEAFF	TGTGCCAGCAGCTTACCAGGGAAGAACACTGAAGCTTTCTTT
TRBJ2-7	many	TRBV20-1	TRBD1	CSARATSGQGIVDEQYF	TGCAGTGCTAGAGCTACTTCGGGACAGGGTATTGTTGACGAGCAGTACTTC
TRBJ2-7	many	TRBV7-2	NA	CASSSPGYEQYF	TGTGCCAGCAGCTCGCCGGGGTACGAGCAGTACTTC
TRBJ2-5	many	TRBV6-2/TRBV6-3	NA	CASSYIGTPQETQYF	TGTGCCAGCAGTTACATTGGGACACCTCAAGAGACCCAGTACTTC
TRBJ2-7	NA	TRBV12-5	NA	CASGLGLGVEQYF	TGTGCTAGTGGTTTGGGCCTCGGGGTCGAGCAGTACTTC
TRBJ2-5	many	TRBV4-1	NA	CASSQRGLSEETQYF	TGCGCCAGCAGCCAACGGGGACTTTCCGAAGAGACCCAGTACTTC
TRBJ2-7	NA	TRBV25-1	NA	CASSDMGDLLFEQYF	TGTGCCAGCAGCGATATGGGAGACCTCCTATTTGAGCAGTACTTC